The source of this TCR beta chain is a study of shared clonotypes between healthy human individuals. The table lists this clone with a count of one. Replicate PCRs for sorted subsets used around 200 ng DNA; this equaled some 30,000 T cell genomes. Profiled with immunoSEQ multiplex PCR; TCRdb holds only in-frame clones, not every one. The table shows hundreds of thousands of clones, with around 72% occurring only once. The CDR3 extends over 17 amino acids. The V gene's germline CDR1 is SGHVS and CDR2 FNYEAQ. The V gene end was trimmed by 4 bases and the J gene end by 2 bases; junction bases not matched to a gene: 11.

The V gene is TRBV7-6, the J gene TRBJ2-1, with 7 bases fitting TRBD1. The TCR was taken from a woman under 40 in good health. The sample taken for sequencing was memory CD4+ T cells sorted from blood. As to subset: CD45RA-negative fraction. The CDR3, as DNA: TGTGCCAGCAGCTCGATCACGGACAGGACCACCTACAATGAGCAGTTCTTC. The encoded protein is CASSSITDRTTYNEQFF.